The entry below gives a single TCR beta chain sequence along with its context. These data originate in a study of blood T cell repertoires in COVID-19. Study details: Spain, Italy and the United States supplied samples that represented acute and convalescent COVID-19. PBMCs, B-cell-depleted T cells, or T cells were the source of the cDNA or gDNA that made up the material.

Losses at the gene ends were 5 bases for V and 10 bases for J; bases not matched to a gene: 1. CDR1 and CDR2 from the germline V gene are KGHDR and SFDVKD. The CDR3 consists of 11 residues. Authors' methods: How many nucleated cells were present was estimated from reference gene primer amplification. Only in-frame clones appear in the TCRdb table, and some are missing; sequencing was by immunoSEQ multiplex PCR. V, J and clone size are those of that table, while D and trimming were read from the DNA. The sample holds about 98,000 clones, around 72% seen once. Source material: peripheral blood. The chain recombines TRBV24-1 with TRBJ1-2, with 9 bases aligning to TRBD1. The source of this sequence is an older man with acute or convalescent COVID-19. The CDR3 loop is CATSGDRAYTF. CDR3 sequence (DNA): TGTGCCACCAGTGGGGACAGGGCCTACACCTTC.